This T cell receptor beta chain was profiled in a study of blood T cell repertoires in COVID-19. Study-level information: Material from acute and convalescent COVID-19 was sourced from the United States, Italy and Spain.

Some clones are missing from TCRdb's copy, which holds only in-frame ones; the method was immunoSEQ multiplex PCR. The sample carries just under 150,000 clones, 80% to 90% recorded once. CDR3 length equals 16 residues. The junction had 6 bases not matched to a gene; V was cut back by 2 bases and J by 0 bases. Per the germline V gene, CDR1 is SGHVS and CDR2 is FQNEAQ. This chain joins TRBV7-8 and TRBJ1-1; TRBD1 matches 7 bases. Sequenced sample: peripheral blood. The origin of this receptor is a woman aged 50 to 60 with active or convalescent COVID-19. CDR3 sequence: CASSLITGTVNTEAFF. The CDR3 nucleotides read TGTGCCAGCAGCTTAATAACCGGGACAGTGAACACTGAAGCTTTCTTT.